The subject of this entry is one T cell receptor (beta chain). Looked up from germline, CDR1 is SGHVS and CDR2 is FNYEAQ. V lost 5 bases to trimming and J lost 0 bases, with 20 bases between them. CDR3 length: 19 residues. PCR primers comprised 60 Vbeta and 13 Jbeta primers. Assay: immunoSEQ multiplex PCR; the TCRdb copy retains only in-frame clones and omits some. The sample comprises about 130,000 clones, around 83% of which are singletons, and roughly 2.5% rests with the top ten. This record belongs to a study of cytomegalovirus exposure and HLA in healthy donors. Background on the study: Among over 350 genotyped donors, around 82% fell in the Caucasian-associated ancestry cluster.

The TCR comes from a man aged 45-60 years in good health and CMV-seronegative. The chain couples TRBV7-6 to TRBJ1-6; the D is unclear. The sequenced sample consisted of PBMCs. DNA for the CDR3: TGTGCCAGCAGCCCCCGTTCCGGGGTAGGGAGCTCCTATAATTCACCCCTCCACTTT. Its translation is CASSPRSGVGSSYNSPLHF.